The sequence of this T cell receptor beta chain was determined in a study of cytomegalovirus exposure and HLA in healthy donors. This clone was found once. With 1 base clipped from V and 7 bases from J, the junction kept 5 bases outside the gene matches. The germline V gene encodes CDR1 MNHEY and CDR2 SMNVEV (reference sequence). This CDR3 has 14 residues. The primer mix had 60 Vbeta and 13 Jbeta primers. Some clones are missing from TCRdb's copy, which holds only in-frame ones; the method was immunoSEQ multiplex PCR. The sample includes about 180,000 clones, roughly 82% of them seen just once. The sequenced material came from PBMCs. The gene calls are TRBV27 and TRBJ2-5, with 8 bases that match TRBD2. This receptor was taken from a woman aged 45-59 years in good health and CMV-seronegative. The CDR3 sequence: CASSLFSAGGTQYF. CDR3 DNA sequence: TGTGCCAGCAGTTTATTCTCGGCGGGGGGGACCCAGTACTTC.